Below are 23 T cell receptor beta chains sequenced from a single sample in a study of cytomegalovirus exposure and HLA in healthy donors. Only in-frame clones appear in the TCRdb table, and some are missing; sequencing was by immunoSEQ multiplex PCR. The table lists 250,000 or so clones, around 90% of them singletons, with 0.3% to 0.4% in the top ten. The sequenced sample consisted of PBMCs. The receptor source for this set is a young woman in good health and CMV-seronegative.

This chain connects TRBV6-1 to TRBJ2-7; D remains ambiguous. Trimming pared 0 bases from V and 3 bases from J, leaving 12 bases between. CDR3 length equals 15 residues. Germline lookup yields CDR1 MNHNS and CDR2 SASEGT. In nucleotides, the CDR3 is TGTGCCAGCAGTGAAGCTTTGGCAGCAAACTACGAGCAGTACGTC. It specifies CASSEALAANYEQYV.

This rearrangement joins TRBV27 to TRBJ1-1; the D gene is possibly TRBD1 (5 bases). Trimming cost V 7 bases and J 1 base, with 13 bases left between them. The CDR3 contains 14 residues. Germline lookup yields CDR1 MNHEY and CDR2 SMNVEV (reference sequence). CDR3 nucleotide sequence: TGTGCCAGCAAAGCAGCGGGGACGAACACTGAAGCTTTCTTT. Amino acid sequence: CASKAAGTNTEAFF.

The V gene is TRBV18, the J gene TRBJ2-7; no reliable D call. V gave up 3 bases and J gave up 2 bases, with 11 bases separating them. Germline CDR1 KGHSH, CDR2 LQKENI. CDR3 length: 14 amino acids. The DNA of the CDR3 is TGTGCCAGCTCACCCACAGATTTCCCCTACGAGCAGTACGTC. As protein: CASSPTDFPYEQYV.

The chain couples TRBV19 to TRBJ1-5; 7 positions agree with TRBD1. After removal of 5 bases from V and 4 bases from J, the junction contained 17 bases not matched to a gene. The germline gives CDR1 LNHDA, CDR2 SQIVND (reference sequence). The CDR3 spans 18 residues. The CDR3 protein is CASSGVRGSPYVNQPQHF. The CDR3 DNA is TGTGCCAGTAGTGGGGTCAGGGGGTCACCCTACGTAAATCAGCCCCAGCATTTT.

CDR3: CASSLSIVGGRGFSGNTIYF. In DNA, the CDR3 is TGTGCCAGCAGTTTATCGATAGTAGGAGGCAGGGGATTCTCTGGAAACACCATATATTTT. V is TRBV27 and J is TRBJ1-3; D is possibly TRBD1 (6 bases). Trimming removed 0 bases from V and 0 bases from J, with 21 bases in between. The CDR3 extends over 20 amino acids. Germline V CDR1 and CDR2: MNHEY, SMNVEV (reference sequence).

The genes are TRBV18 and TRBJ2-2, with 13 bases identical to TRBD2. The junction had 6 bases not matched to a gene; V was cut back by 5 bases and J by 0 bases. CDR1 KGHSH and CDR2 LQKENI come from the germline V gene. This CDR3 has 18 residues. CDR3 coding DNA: TGTGCCAGCTCAAGAGGACTAGCGGGGGCCACGAACACCGGGGAGCTGTTTTTT. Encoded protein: CASSRGLAGATNTGELFF.

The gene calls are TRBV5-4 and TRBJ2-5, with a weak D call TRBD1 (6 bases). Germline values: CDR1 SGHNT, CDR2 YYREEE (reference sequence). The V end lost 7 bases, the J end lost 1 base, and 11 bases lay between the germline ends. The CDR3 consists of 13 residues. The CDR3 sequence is CASGGQLQETQYF. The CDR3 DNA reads TGTGCCAGCGGCGGACAGCTCCAAGAGACCCAGTACTTC.

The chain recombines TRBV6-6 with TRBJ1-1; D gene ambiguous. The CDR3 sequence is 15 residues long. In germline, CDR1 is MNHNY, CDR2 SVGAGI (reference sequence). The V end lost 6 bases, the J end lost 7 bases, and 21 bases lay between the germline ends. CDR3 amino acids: CASSHWTGGRGEAFF. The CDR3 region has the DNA TGTGCCAGCAGCCATTGGACGGGAGGTCGAGGTGAAGCTTTCTTT.

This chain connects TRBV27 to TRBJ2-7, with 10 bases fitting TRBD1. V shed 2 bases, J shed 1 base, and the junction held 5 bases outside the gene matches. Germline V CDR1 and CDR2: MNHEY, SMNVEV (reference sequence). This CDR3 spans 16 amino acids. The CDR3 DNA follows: TGTGCCAGCAGTTTAACGGGGACAGGGGAATCCTACGAGCAGTACGTC. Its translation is CASSLTGTGESYEQYV.

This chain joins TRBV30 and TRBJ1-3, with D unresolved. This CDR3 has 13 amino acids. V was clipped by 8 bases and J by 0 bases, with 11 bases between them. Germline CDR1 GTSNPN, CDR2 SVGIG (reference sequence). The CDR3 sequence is CARTAGSGNTIYF. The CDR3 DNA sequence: TGTGCCCGGACGGCAGGCTCTGGAAACACCATATATTTT.

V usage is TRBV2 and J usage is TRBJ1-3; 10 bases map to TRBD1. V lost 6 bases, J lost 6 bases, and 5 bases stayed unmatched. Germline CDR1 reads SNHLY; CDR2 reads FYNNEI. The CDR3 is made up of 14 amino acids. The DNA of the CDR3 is TGTGCCAGCAGGCCAGGGACAGGGGCAAACACCATATATTTT. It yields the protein CASRPGTGANTIYF.

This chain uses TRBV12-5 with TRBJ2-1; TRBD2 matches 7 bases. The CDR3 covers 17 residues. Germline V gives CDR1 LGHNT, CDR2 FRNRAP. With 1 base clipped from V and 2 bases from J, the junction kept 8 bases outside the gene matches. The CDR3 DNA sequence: TGTGCTAGTGGTTTGGATCCCGGGGGGTCTGCCTACAATGAGCAGTTCTTC. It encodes CASGLDPGGSAYNEQFF.

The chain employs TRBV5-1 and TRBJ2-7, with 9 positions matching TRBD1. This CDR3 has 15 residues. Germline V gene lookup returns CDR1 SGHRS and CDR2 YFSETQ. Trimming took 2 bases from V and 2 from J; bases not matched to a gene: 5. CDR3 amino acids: CASSFDRGATYEQYF. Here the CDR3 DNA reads TGCGCCAGCAGCTTCGACAGGGGGGCTACCTACGAGCAGTACTTC.

CDR3 coding DNA: TGTGCCAGCAGCCTCCGGGACAGGGGCGATGGCTACACCTTC. It encodes CASSLRDRGDGYTF. This chain joins TRBV6-5 and TRBJ1-2; 10 bases line up with TRBD1. The germline CDR1 and CDR2 sequences are MNHEY and SVGAGI. The ends lost 6 bases at V and 6 bases at J; junction bases unmatched: 7. The CDR3 runs to 14 residues.

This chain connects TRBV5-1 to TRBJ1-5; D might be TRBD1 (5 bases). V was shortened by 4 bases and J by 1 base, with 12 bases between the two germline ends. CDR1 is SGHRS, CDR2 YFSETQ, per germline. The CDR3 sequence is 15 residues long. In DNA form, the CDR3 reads TGCGCCAGCAGCATGGGGCCGCCGAGCAATCAGCCCCAGCATTTT. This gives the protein CASSMGPPSNQPQHF. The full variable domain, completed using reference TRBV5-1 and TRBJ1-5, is KAGVTQTPRYLIKTRGQQVTLSCSPISGHRSVSWYQQTPGQGLQFLFEYFSETQRNKGNFPGRFSGRQFSNSRSEMNVSTLELGDSALYLCASSMGPPSNQPQHFGDGTRLSIL.

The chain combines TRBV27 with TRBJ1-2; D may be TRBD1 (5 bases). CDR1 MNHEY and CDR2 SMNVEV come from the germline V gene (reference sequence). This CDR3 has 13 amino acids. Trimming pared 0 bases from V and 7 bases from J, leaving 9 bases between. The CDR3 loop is CASSLSGGSGYTF. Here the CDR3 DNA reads TGTGCCAGCAGTTTATCGGGGGGTTCTGGCTACACCTTC.

The CDR3 region has the DNA TGTGCCACCAGCAGGGACAGTCTCACTACACCCGCTGGAAACACCATATATTTT. It yields the protein CATSRDSLTTPAGNTIYF. The chain is built from TRBV15 and TRBJ1-3; tentatively, D is TRBD1 (6 bases). Trimming took 3 bases from V and 2 from J, leaving 20 bases between them. This CDR3 comprises 18 residues. Per germline, CDR1 LNHNV and CDR2 YYDKDF (reference sequence).

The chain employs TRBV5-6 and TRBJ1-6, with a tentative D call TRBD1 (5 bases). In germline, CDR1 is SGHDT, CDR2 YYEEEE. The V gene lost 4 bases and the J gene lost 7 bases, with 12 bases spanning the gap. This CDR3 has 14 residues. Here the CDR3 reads CASSPGGLNSPLHF. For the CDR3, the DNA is TGTGCCAGCAGCCCCGGGGGTCTGAATTCACCCCTCCACTTT.

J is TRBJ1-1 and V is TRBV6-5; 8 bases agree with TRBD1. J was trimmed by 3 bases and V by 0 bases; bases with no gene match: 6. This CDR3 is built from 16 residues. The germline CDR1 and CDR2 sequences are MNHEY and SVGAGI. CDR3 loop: CASSYSWTGIYTEAFF. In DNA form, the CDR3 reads TGTGCCAGCAGTTACTCCTGGACAGGGATTTACACTGAAGCTTTCTTT.

The CDR3 sequence is CAIAGSTDTQYF. The CDR3 nucleotides read TGTGCCATCGCCGGGAGCACAGATACGCAGTATTTT. The genes are TRBV10-3 and TRBJ2-3, with D hard to call. V was pared by 8 bases and J by 0 bases, with 6 bases between. The CDR3 loop spans 12 amino acids. The germline V gene has CDR1 ENHRY and CDR2 SYGVKD.

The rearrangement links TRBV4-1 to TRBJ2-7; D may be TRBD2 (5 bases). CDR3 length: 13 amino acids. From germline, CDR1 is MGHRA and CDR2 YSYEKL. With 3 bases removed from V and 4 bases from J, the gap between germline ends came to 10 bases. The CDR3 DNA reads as TGCGCCAGCAGCCAGGTCCGGGGTTACGAGCAGTACGTC. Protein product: CASSQVRGYEQYV.

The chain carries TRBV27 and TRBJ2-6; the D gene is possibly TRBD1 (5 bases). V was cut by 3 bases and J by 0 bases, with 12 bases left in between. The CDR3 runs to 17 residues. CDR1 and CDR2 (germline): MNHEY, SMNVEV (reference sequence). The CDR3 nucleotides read TGTGCCAGCAGTTTCCTCCTTGGGGCCTCTGGGGCCAACGTCCTGACTTTC. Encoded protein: CASSFLLGASGANVLTF.

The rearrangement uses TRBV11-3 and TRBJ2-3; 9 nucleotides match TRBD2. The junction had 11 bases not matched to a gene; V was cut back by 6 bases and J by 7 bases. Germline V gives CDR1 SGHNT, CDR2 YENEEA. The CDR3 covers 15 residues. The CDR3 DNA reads TGTGCCAGCAGTCAAGCGGGGGGCGCACAATATACGCAGTATTTT. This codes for CASSQAGGAQYTQYF.